Each of the 18 T cell receptor beta chains below was sequenced from the same sample in a study of blood T cell repertoires in COVID-19. Assay: immunoSEQ multiplex PCR; the TCRdb copy retains only in-frame clones and omits some. The sample yields a few hundred thousand clones, 75% to 95% seen once. Sequencing was performed on peripheral blood. The receptors here all came from a woman aged 25 to 39 with COVID-19, enrolled during active disease.

CDR3: CASSQGTGGGTQYF. CDR3 sequence (DNA): TGTGCCAGCAGCCAAGGGACAGGGGGGGGTACGCAGTATTTT. The rearrangement joins TRBV3-1 (or the pseudogene TRBV3-2) to TRBJ2-3; 10 nucleotides align to TRBD1. Germline V gene lookup returns CDR1 LGHDT and CDR2 YNNKEL (reference sequence). This CDR3 is 14 amino acids long. Trimming cost V 1 base and J 8 bases; bases outside gene matches: 3.

The V and J genes are TRBV9 and TRBJ1-5; D might be TRBD1 (5 bases). Per the germline V gene, CDR1 is SGDLS and CDR2 is YYNGEE. The ends were cut back, 1 base at V and 0 bases at J, with 11 bases in the middle. The CDR3 covers 16 residues. CDR3 sequence reads: CASSVSQADSNQPQHF. The CDR3 nucleotides are TGTGCCAGCAGCGTATCACAGGCCGATAGCAATCAGCCCCAGCATTTT. Variable domain in full (rest from reference TRBV9 and TRBJ1-5): DSGVTQTPKHLITATGQRVTLRCSPRSGDLSVYWYQQSLDQGLQFLIQYYNGEERAKGNILERFSAQQFPDLHSELNLSSLELGDSALYFCASSVSQADSNQPQHFGDGTRLSIL.

This clone has only one observation. This chain uses TRBV5-6 with TRBJ2-2; possible D gene TRBD1, 6 bases. This CDR3 contains 15 residues. Trimming cost V 2 bases and J 3 bases, with 11 bases left between them. The germline gives CDR1 SGHDT, CDR2 YYEEEE. This chain's CDR3 is CASSFQDRDTGELFF. Written as DNA, the CDR3 is TGTGCCAGCAGCTTCCAGGACAGAGACACCGGGGAGCTGTTTTTT.

As for this clone: Its ends do not fully match the called genes, so a read error is possible. This chain joins TRBV28 and TRBJ2-6; TRBD1 might be the D (5 bases). Looked up from germline, CDR1 is MDHEN and CDR2 is SYDVKM. The CDR3 runs 18 residues. CDR3 residues: CASSYLRSLTSGASVLTF. The CDR3 DNA sequence: TGTGCCAGCAGTTATCTGAGGAGTTTAACATCTGGGGCCAGCGTCCTGACTTTC. Filled out from reference TRBV28 and TRBJ2-6, the complete variable domain reads DVKVTQSSRYLVKRTGEKVFLECVQDMDHENMFWYRQDPGLGLRLIYFSYDVKMKEKGDIPEGYSVSREKKERFSLILESASTNQTSMYLCASSYLRSLTSGASVLTFGAGSRLTVL.

This clone was seen just once. The V call is TRBV19, the J call TRBJ2-7, with TRBD2 matching over 8 bases. Germline V CDR1 and CDR2: LNHDA, SQIVND (reference sequence). V lost 7 bases, J lost 7 bases, and 12 bases stayed unmatched. CDR3 length: 14 amino acids. CDR3 bases: TGTGCCAGTAAACCGGGACTAGGGCTACCGGAGCAGTACTTC. Translating gives CASKPGLGLPEQYF.

V usage is TRBV29-1 and J usage is TRBJ2-3; a possible D gene is TRBD2 (6 bases). Trimming took off 1 base at V and 4 bases at J, with 9 bases between the two ends. The CDR3 extends over 13 amino acids. CDR1 and CDR2 from the germline V gene are SQVTM and ANQGSEA. The CDR3 loop is CSVEGGEADTQYF. The DNA for the CDR3 is TGCAGCGTTGAAGGCGGGGAGGCAGATACGCAGTATTTT.

This clone was picked up one time. V is TRBV28 and J is TRBJ2-7; D remains ambiguous. The CDR3 totals 14 residues. CDR1 is MDHEN, CDR2 SYDVKM, per germline. The ends were cut back, 7 bases at V and 0 bases at J, with 13 bases in the middle. CDR3 sequence: CASTLARSSYEQYF. CDR3 coding DNA: TGTGCCAGCACTCTGGCGCGGAGCTCCTACGAGCAGTACTTC.

V usage is TRBV6-6 and J usage is TRBJ1-3, with 8 bases aligning to TRBD1. From germline, CDR1 is MNHNY and CDR2 SVGAGI (reference sequence). CDR3 length equals 16 residues. V lost 7 bases to trimming and J lost 1 base; unmatched junction nucleotides: 9. This CDR3 is CASNHPQGASGNTIYF. CDR3 coding DNA: TGTGCCAGCAACCACCCGCAGGGGGCATCTGGAAACACCATATATTTT.

Only a few counts were recorded for this clone. The chain has TRBV18 and TRBJ1-1; 11 nucleotides agree with TRBD1. Trimming removed 5 bases from V and 9 bases from J; junction bases left unmatched: 11. Germline-derived CDR1 and CDR2 are KGHSH and LQKENI. The CDR3 sequence is 15 residues long. DNA for the CDR3: TGTGCCAGCTCAACCCCGGGACAGGGGGAGGGAAAAGCTTTCTTT. Its protein is CASSTPGQGEGKAFF.

A remark on this clone: The germline gene is not matched at one end of the junction; a read error may be the cause. The gene calls are TRBV7-7 and TRBJ2-3, with D maybe TRBD2 (6 bases). CDR1 and CDR2 from the germline V gene are SSHAT and FNYEAQ (reference sequence). This CDR3 has 13 residues. The CDR3 region is CASSRERTDTQYF. Here the CDR3 DNA reads TGTGCTAGCAGCCGGGAGCGGACAGATACGCAGTATTTT.

The chain joins TRBV7-8 to TRBJ2-6; perhaps TRBD2 as D (5 bases). The V gene's germline CDR1 is SGHVS and CDR2 FQNEAQ. V lost 3 bases and J 0 bases, leaving 6 bases between the germline ends. The CDR3 has 15 amino acids. The CDR3 DNA reads as TGTGCCAGCAGCTTGGGGAGCTCTGGGGCCAACGTCCTGACTTTC. Amino acid sequence: CASSLGSSGANVLTF.

This clone was found a few times. The chain carries TRBV6-1 and TRBJ2-1, with 9 bases that match TRBD2. Per germline, CDR1 MNHNS and CDR2 SASEGT. Unmatched junction bases numbered 6, after V lost 0 bases and J lost 6 bases. CDR3 length equals 16 residues. The CDR3 nucleotides read TGTGCCAGCAGTGAAGCGGGCGCGGGAGGGCCCAATGAGCAGTTCTTC. Encoded protein: CASSEAGAGGPNEQFF.

V and J are TRBV5-1 and TRBJ1-2; D is ambiguous. Germline CDR1 and CDR2: SGHRS and YFSETQ. Trimming pared 0 bases from V and 8 bases from J, leaving 8 bases between. The CDR3 runs 12 residues. The DNA for the CDR3 is TGCGCCAGCAGCTTGGACACGGGAGGCTACACCTTC. It translates to CASSLDTGGYTF.

This clone has only one observation. V usage is TRBV28 and J usage is TRBJ1-1, with 7 bases fitting TRBD1. From germline, CDR1 is MDHEN and CDR2 SYDVKM. This CDR3 is built from 18 residues. Losses at the gene ends were 7 bases for V and 1 base for J; bases not matched to a gene: 18. The CDR3 protein is CASINIILPGGANTEAFF. The DNA for the CDR3 is TGTGCCAGCATCAACATCATACTCCCAGGGGGAGCGAACACTGAAGCTTTCTTT.

The V gene is TRBV19, the J gene TRBJ2-7, with 10 positions matching TRBD1. This CDR3 is 13 amino acids long. Trimming removed 10 bases from V and 5 bases from J; junction bases left unmatched: 8. Germline CDR1 reads LNHDA; CDR2 reads SQIVND (reference sequence). CDR3 loop: CATSGQGGNEQYF. Written as DNA, the CDR3 is TGTGCCACCTCTGGACAGGGGGGGAACGAGCAGTACTTC.

The chain uses TRBV11-1 and TRBJ2-1, with 7 positions matching TRBD1. Germline CDR1 reads SGHAT; CDR2 reads FQDESV (reference sequence). The CDR3 runs 16 residues. J lost 2 bases, V lost 6 bases, and 10 bases had no gene match. This CDR3 reads CASRGDTGTAYNEQFF. In DNA, the CDR3 is TGTGCCAGCAGGGGAGACACCGGGACAGCCTACAATGAGCAGTTCTTC.

CDR3 protein: CASSEHGAGANVLTF. The DNA of the CDR3 is TGTGCCAGCAGCGAGCATGGGGCAGGGGCCAACGTCCTGACTTTC. This sequence joins TRBV2 and TRBJ2-6, with D perhaps TRBD1 (5 bases). The germline V gene has CDR1 SNHLY and CDR2 FYNNEI. This CDR3 contains 15 residues. V dropped 6 bases and J dropped 4 bases, with 13 bases sitting between them.

The genes are TRBV28 and TRBJ1-1; D unclear. Per the germline V gene, CDR1 is MDHEN and CDR2 is SYDVKM. Trimming cost V 5 bases and J 1 base, with 14 bases left between them. The CDR3 covers 15 residues. DNA of the CDR3: TGTGCCAGCAGTCCTCCCGGGGAAGGGAACACTGAAGCTTTCTTT. Amino acid sequence: CASSPPGEGNTEAFF.